This T cell receptor (beta chain) was identified during a study of blood T cell repertoires in COVID-19. The sample holds one count of this clone. Some clones are missing from TCRdb's copy, which holds only in-frame ones; the method was immunoSEQ multiplex PCR. This table holds 35,000 to 40,000 clones, roughly 70% found once. Germline-derived CDR1 and CDR2 are MGHRA and YSYEKL. The CDR3 is 16 residues long. V lost 4 bases, J lost 6 bases, and 12 bases stayed unmatched. Input material: peripheral blood. The chain is built from TRBV4-1 and TRBJ2-1; TRBD2 matches 7 bases. This sequence was found in a man aged 70 or older with COVID-19, enrolled during active disease. The CDR3 DNA follows: TGCGCCAGCAGCCGCGCCGGGGTGCGGGAGATCAATGAGCAGTTCTTC. Amino acid sequence: CASSRAGVREINEQFF.